What follows describes a single T cell receptor beta chain. No antigen is known for it. Germline V lookup: CDR1 SGHTA, CDR2 FQGNSA. The CDR3 is 13 residues long. V was clipped by 5 bases and J by 11 bases, with 18 bases between them. This sample is part of a study of blood T cells in healthy people across ages. Using a J-beta primer mix together with a sample-barcoded 5' primer, a second PCR was run for roughly 7 to 11 cycles. MiXCR, applied by TCRdb to the 5' RACE reads, yields one record per CDR3 protein. Seen here are around 1.5 million distinct CDR3 sequences, 45% to 70% observed once, and the top ten hold 5.5% to 8%. General study findings and limits: Comparison with aged donors showed that long-lived donors had more naive CD4+ cells and higher diversity. Observed TCR beta diversity per million T cells went down as age went up. This fall followed a roughly linear course with age. Estimates of total diversity, which came from one million sequenced T cells, were considered to be underestimates.

The sequence came from a man younger than 35 in good health. What was sequenced was blood. V gene TRBV7-2 combines with J gene TRBJ1-1; D remains ambiguous. The CDR3 loop is CASSVARGSAAFF. In DNA, the CDR3 is TGTGCCAGCAGCGTTGCTCGAGGGAGCGCGGCTTTCTTT.